These 11 T cell receptor beta chains came from one sample sequenced in a study of monozygotic twins with inflammatory bowel disease. From its re-call of the 5' RACE reads, TCRdb lists each CDR3 protein once, without DNA. Its clone listing holds 200,000 to 250,000 distinct CDR3 sequences. The sequencing sample was made of blood. All receptors come from a human donor with ulcerative colitis or Crohn's disease, or a healthy co-twin of an affected twin (not recorded which).

The rearrangement links TRBV6-6 to TRBJ1-2; without DNA, the TCRdb call of TRBD1 cannot be checked. Germline values: CDR1 MNHNY, CDR2 SVGAGI (reference sequence). The CDR3 totals 14 residues. The CDR3 reads CASSPQGAEGGYTF.

This rearrangement joins TRBV14 to TRBJ1-1; TCRdb's assignment of TRBD1 cannot be checked, as there is no DNA. Germline lookup yields CDR1 SGHDN and CDR2 FVKESK. The CDR3 sequence is 16 residues long. The CDR3 loop reads CASSLSGVGRPKSAFF.

This chain uses TRBV18 with TRBJ2-1; TCRdb designates TRBD1, a call that cannot be tested without DNA. CDR1 KGHSH and CDR2 LQKENI come from the germline V gene. The CDR3 sequence is 15 residues long. CDR3 region: CASSPPGTPSNEQFF.

The genes are TRBV12-3 or TRBV12-4 and TRBJ1-2; lacking DNA, the TRBD1 call made by TCRdb goes unchecked. CDR3 length equals 14 residues. The CDR3: CASSPRTANYGYTF.

The V and J genes are TRBV24-1 and TRBJ2-1; as DNA is missing, the TRBD1 call by TCRdb cannot be tested. Germline values: CDR1 KGHDR, CDR2 SFDVKD. The CDR3 runs 15 residues. The CDR3 is CATRPRDSSYNEQFF.

The rearrangement joins TRBV10-3 to TRBJ1-2. The germline V gene encodes CDR1 ENHRY and CDR2 SYGVKD. The CDR3 runs 13 residues. CDR3 sequence reads: CAISVAVSMGYTF.

The chain joins TRBV5-1 to TRBJ2-6; the TCRdb D gene call, TRBD1, has no DNA to confirm it. From germline, CDR1 is SGHRS and CDR2 YFSETQ. This CDR3 spans 15 amino acids. This CDR3 reads CASSPQGGWANVLTF.

The V call is TRBV5-1, the J call TRBJ2-3; the D call from TCRdb, TRBD1, cannot be confirmed without DNA. The length of the CDR3 is 16 residues. Germline-derived CDR1 and CDR2 are SGHRS and YFSETQ. The CDR3 reads CASRVQGSLATDTQYF.

The chain is built from TRBV11-2 and TRBJ2-2; TCRdb designates TRBD1, a call that cannot be tested without DNA. Germline V lookup: CDR1 SGHAT, CDR2 FQNNGV. The CDR3 has 17 amino acids. The CDR3 spells CASSLRPDRGNTGELFF.

The chain has TRBV18 and TRBJ2-7; TCRdb designates TRBD1, a call that cannot be tested without DNA. Per germline, CDR1 KGHSH and CDR2 LQKENI. This CDR3 spans 15 amino acids. The CDR3: CASSPIAGQPYEQYF.

This sequence joins TRBV10-3 and TRBJ2-7; TCRdb indicates TRBD2, and absent DNA this call remains unverified. CDR1 is ENHRY and CDR2 is SYGVKD in the germline V gene. The CDR3 consists of 12 residues. The CDR3 sequence is CAIGPWGYEQYF.